This T cell receptor (beta chain) derives from a study of blood T cell repertoires in COVID-19. Study-wide context: The United States, Italy and Spain provided the acute and convalescent COVID-19 samples. Sample material is recorded as cDNA or gDNA derived from T cells, B-cell-depleted T cells, or PBMCs.

Under the authors' procedure: By means of reference gene primer amplification, nucleated cell counts were estimated. The data were produced by immunoSEQ multiplex PCR, yet TCRdb's version contains in-frame clones alone and is incomplete. That table gives V, J and clone size, and the DNA gave D and trimming. The sample lists roughly 300,000 clones, more than 75% occurring once. Per germline, CDR1 MNHEY and CDR2 SVGAGI. The CDR3 has 15 amino acids. V lost 5 bases to trimming and J lost 3 bases, with 14 bases between them. The receptor was isolated from a woman in her fifties or sixties with acute or convalescent COVID-19. The chain joins TRBV6-5 to TRBJ1-5; D is perhaps TRBD1 (5 bases). The sequencing sample was made of peripheral blood. Written as DNA, the CDR3 is TGTGCCAGCAGTCGGGGACTTTTAAACAATCAGCCCCAGCATTTT. Amino acids: CASSRGLLNNQPQHF.